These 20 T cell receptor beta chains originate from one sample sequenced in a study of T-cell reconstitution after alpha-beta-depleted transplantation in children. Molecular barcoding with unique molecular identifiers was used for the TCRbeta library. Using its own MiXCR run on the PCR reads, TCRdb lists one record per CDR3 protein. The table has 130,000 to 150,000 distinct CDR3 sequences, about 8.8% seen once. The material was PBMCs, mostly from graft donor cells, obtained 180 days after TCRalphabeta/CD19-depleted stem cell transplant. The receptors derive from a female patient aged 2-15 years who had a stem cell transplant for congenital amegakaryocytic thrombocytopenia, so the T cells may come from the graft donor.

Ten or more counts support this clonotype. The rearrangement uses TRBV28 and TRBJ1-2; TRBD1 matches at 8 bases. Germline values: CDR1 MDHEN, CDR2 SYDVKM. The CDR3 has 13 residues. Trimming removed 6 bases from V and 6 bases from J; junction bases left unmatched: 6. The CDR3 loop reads CASSRTGLDGYTF. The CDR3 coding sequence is TGTGCCAGCAGCCGGACAGGGCTGGATGGCTACACCTTC.

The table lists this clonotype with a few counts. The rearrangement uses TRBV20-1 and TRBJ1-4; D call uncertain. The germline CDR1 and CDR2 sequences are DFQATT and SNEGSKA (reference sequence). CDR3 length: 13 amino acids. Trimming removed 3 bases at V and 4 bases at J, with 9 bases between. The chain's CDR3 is CSASRGGNEKLFF. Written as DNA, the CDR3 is TGCAGTGCTAGTCGGGGAGGTAATGAAAAACTGTTTTTT.

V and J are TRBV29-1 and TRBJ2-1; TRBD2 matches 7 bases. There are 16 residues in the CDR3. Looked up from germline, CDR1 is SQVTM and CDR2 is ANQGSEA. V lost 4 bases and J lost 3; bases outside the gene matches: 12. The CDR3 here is CSVGGPGRVDYNEQFF. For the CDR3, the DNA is TGCAGCGTTGGGGGCCCGGGGAGGGTGGACTACAATGAGCAGTTCTTC.

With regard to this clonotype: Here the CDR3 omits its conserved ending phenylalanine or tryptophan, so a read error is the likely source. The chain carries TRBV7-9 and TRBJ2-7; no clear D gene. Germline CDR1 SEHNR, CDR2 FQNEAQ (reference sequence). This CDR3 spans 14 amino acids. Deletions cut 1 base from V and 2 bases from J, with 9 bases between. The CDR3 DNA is TGTGCCAGCAGCTTAGGCCTTTTTGCCTACGAGCAGTACTCC. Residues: CASSLGLFAYEQYS.

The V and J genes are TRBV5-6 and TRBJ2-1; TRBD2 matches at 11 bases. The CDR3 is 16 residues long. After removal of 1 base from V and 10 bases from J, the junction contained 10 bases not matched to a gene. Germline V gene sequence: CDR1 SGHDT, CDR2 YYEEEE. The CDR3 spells CASSLFVAGGPGEQFF. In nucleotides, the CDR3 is TGTGCCAGCAGCTTGTTTGTAGCGGGAGGGCCGGGGGAGCAGTTCTTC.

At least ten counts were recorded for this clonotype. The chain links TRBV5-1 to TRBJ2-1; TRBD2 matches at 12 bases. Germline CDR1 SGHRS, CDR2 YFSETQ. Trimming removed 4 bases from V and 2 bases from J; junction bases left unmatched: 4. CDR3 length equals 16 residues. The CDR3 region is CASSPLAGGTYNEQFF. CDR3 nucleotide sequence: TGCGCCAGCAGCCCGCTAGCGGGAGGGACCTACAATGAGCAGTTCTTC. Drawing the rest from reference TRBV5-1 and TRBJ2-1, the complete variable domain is KAGVTQTPRYLIKTRGQQVTLSCSPISGHRSVSWYQQTPGQGLQFLFEYFSETQRNKGNFPGRFSGRQFSNSRSEMNVSTLELGDSALYLCASSPLAGGTYNEQFFGPGTRLTVL.

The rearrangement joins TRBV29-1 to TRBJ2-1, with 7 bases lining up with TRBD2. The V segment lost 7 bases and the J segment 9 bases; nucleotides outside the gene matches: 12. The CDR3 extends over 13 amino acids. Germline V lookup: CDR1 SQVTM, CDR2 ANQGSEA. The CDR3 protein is CSAGPSGTIEQFF. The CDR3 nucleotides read TGCAGCGCAGGGCCAAGCGGGACGATTGAGCAGTTCTTC.

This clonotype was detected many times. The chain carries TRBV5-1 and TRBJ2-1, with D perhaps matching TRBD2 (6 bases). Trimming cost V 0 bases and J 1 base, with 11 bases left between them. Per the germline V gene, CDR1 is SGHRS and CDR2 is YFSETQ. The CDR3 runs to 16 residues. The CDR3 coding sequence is TGCGCCAGCAGCTTGGCCGGAGGGAGGTCCTACAATGAGCAGTTCTTC. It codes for CASSLAGGRSYNEQFF. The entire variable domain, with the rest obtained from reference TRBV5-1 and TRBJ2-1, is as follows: KAGVTQTPRYLIKTRGQQVTLSCSPISGHRSVSWYQQTPGQGLQFLFEYFSETQRNKGNFPGRFSGRQFSNSRSEMNVSTLELGDSALYLCASSLAGGRSYNEQFFGPGTRLTVL.

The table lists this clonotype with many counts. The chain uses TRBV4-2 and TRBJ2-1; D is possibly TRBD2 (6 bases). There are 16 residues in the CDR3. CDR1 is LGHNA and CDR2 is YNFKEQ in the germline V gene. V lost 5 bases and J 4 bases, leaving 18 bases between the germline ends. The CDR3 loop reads CASSIEAGGIYNEQFF. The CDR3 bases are TGTGCCAGCAGCATCGAAGCGGGTGGCATATACAATGAGCAGTTCTTC.

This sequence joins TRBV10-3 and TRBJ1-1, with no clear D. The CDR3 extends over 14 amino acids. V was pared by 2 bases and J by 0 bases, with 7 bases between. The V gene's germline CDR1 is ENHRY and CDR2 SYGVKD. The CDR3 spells CAISEDSMNTEAFF. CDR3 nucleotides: TGTGCCATCAGTGAGGATTCGATGAACACTGAAGCTTTCTTT.

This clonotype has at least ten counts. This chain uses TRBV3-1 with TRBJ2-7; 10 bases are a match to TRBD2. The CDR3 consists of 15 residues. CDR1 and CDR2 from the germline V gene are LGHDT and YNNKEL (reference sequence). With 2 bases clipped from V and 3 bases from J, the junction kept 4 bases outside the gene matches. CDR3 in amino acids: CASSQSPSGGYEQYF. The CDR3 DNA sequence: TGTGCCAGCAGCCAATCCCCTAGCGGGGGCTACGAGCAGTACTTC.

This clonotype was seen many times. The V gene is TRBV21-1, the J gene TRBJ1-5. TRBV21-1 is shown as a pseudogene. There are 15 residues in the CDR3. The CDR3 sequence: CASSPRAIFNQPQHF. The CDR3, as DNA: TGTGCCAGCAGCCCCCGCGCTATTTTCAATCAGCCCCAGCATTTT.

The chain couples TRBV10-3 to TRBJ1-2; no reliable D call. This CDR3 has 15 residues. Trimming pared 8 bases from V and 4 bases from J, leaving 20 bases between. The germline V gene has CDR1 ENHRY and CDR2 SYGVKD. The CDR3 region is CAIGRHERFFYGYTF. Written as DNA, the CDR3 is TGTGCCATCGGACGCCACGAGCGATTCTTCTATGGCTACACCTTC.

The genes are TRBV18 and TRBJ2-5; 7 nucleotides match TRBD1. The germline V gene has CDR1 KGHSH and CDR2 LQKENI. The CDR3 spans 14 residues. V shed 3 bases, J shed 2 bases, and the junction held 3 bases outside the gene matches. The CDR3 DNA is TGTGCCAGCTCACCTCCGGGACAGCAAGAGACCCAGTACTTC. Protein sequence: CASSPPGQQETQYF.

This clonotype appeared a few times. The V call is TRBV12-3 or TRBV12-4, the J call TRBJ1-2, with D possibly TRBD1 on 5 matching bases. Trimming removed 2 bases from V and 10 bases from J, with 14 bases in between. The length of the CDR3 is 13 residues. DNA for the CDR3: TGTGCCAGCAGTTTAAGGGGACCACGAACCTACACCTTC. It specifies CASSLRGPRTYTF.

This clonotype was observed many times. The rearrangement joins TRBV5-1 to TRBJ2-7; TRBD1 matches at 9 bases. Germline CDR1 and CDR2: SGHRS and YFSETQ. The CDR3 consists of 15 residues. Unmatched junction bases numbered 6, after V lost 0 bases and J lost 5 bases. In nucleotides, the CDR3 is TGCGCCAGCAGCTTGGCCGGGACAGGGATAAACGAGCAGTACTTC. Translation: CASSLAGTGINEQYF.

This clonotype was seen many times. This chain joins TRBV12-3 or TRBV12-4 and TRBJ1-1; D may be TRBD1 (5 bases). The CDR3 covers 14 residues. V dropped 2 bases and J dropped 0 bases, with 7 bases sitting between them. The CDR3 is CASSLMTVNTEAFF. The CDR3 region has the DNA TGTGCCAGCAGTTTAATGACAGTGAACACTGAAGCTTTCTTT.

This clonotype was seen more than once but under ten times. The CDR3 DNA is TGCAGTGCTAGAGATCGGACCGCTGCCCGCGAGCAGTACTTC. Translated: CSARDRTAAREQYF. The chain couples TRBV20-1 to TRBJ2-7; D is ambiguous. The germline gives CDR1 DFQATT, CDR2 SNEGSKA (reference sequence). The CDR3 is made up of 14 amino acids. The germline V and J ends were trimmed by 0 bases and 6 bases, with 15 bases remaining between them.

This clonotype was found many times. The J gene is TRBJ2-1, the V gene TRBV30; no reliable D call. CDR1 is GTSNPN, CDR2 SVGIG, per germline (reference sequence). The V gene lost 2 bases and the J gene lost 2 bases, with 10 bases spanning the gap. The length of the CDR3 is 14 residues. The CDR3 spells CAWSLWVAYNEQFF. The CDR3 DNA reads TGTGCCTGGAGTTTATGGGTTGCCTACAATGAGCAGTTCTTC.

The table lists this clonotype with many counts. The CDR3 DNA reads TGTGCCAGCAGTTTAGGGGACAGGCTCACCGGGGAGCTGTTTTTT. Translation gives CASSLGDRLTGELFF. The rearrangement links TRBV12-3 or TRBV12-4 to TRBJ2-2; TRBD1 agrees at 8 bases. The CDR3 extends over 15 amino acids. V shed 1 base, J shed 4 bases, and the junction held 2 bases outside the gene matches.